Below, one TCR beta chain is given with its context. Antigen specificity is unknown. Sequencing used immunoSEQ multiplex PCR; TCRdb keeps in-frame clones, though not all of them. The table lists 35,000 to 40,000 clones, over 80% of them singletons. The sample originates from a study of OX40 agonist ivuxolimab in advanced cancers. For the study at large: Two cutaneous melanoma patients and one hepatocellular carcinoma patient, three in all, had partial responses. Study-level points and caveats: Among the lowest levels of clonal expansion were found in partial responders at 0.1-3.0 mg/kg.

This CDR3 has 13 residues. V lost 7 bases to trimming and J lost 3 bases, with 12 bases between them. CDR1 LNHDA and CDR2 SQIVND come from the germline V gene (reference sequence). The material was CD4+ or CD8+ T cells sorted from blood, obtained in a trial of the OX40 agonist ivuxolimab. This TCR came from an adult with an advanced solid tumor such as melanoma, head and neck, liver or kidney cancer. The genes are TRBV19 and TRBJ1-2; D is uncertain. The CDR3 spells CASTKDGHYGYTF. CDR3 DNA: TGTGCCAGTACCAAGGACGGACACTATGGCTACACCTTC.